Shown below are 8 T cell receptor beta chains from a single sample sequenced in a study of vaccination and CD4 T cells after COVID-19. These TCRs are of unknown antigen specificity. Noted treatment: roughly 10-day PBMC culture with coronavirus spike peptide pools or control peptides (ViraFEST assay). The Oncomine TCR Beta short-read assay generated sequence data from the DNA of cultured CD4+ T cells. Using its own MiXCR run on the PCR reads, TCRdb lists one record per CDR3 protein. The sample lists tens of thousands of distinct CDR3 sequences; around 50% were seen once. Here the sequenced sample was CD4+ T cells from blood, cultured in vitro, taken before SARS-CoV-2 vaccination. The receptors originated from a human donor who received a COVID-19 vaccine.

This chain connects TRBV4-1 to TRBJ1-5; D gene unclear. The V end lost 0 bases, the J end lost 0 bases, and 12 bases lay between the germline ends. There are 17 residues in the CDR3. Germline assignment: CDR1 MGHRA and CDR2 YSYEKL. Here the CDR3 reads CASSQETRTYSNQPQHF. For the CDR3, the DNA is TGCGCCAGCAGCCAAGAAACCAGGACCTATAGCAATCAGCCCCAGCATTTT.

V and J are TRBV5-4 and TRBJ2-7, with 7 bases that match TRBD2. The CDR3 is 15 residues long. Germline V CDR1 and CDR2: SGHNT, YYREEE (reference sequence). V was clipped by 4 bases and J by 3 bases; unmatched bases: 10. For the CDR3, the DNA is TGTGCCAGCAGCACTAAGACACGGGAGGACTACGAGCAGTACTTC. Translating it yields CASSTKTREDYEQYF.

CDR3 coding DNA: TGTGCCAGCAGTCCAGACAGCTCTGGAAACACCATATATTTT. This codes for CASSPDSSGNTIYF. The chain recombines TRBV12-3 or TRBV12-4 with TRBJ1-3; D is possibly TRBD1 (5 bases). The length of the CDR3 is 14 residues. Trimming removed 5 bases from V and 0 bases from J, with 8 bases in between.

The chain combines TRBV24-1 with TRBJ2-1, with 10 nucleotides matching TRBD2. Per the germline V gene, CDR1 is KGHDR and CDR2 is SFDVKD. CDR3 length equals 15 residues. V trimming: 6 bases; J trimming: 4 bases; junction bases outside the gene matches: 5. The CDR3 region is CATSSGTSVYNEQFF. For the CDR3, the DNA is TGTGCCACCAGTTCAGGGACTAGCGTTTACAATGAGCAGTTCTTC.

This chain joins TRBV6-1 and TRBJ1-1, with unresolved D. The germline gives CDR1 MNHNS, CDR2 SASEGT. This CDR3 is 12 amino acids long. The germline V and J ends were trimmed by 6 bases and 6 bases, with 11 bases remaining between them. The CDR3: CASRNAGSEAFF. The CDR3 DNA reads as TGTGCCAGCAGAAACGCGGGGTCTGAAGCTTTCTTT.

The chain has TRBV6-1 and TRBJ1-4; tentatively, D is TRBD1 (5 bases). This CDR3 spans 13 amino acids. Germline CDR1 is MNHNS and CDR2 is SASEGT. Trimming removed 10 bases at V and 2 bases at J, with 11 bases between. The DNA of the CDR3 is TGTGCCACTGGGGGGGAGACTAATGAAAAACTGTTTTTT. It encodes CATGGETNEKLFF.

J is TRBJ1-6 and V is TRBV12-3 or TRBV12-4; D is perhaps TRBD1 (6 bases). The V gene lost 6 bases and the J gene lost 7 bases, with 13 bases spanning the gap. This CDR3 has 14 amino acids. CDR3 in DNA: TGTGCCAGCAGCTTCGACAGGACGAATTCACCCCTCCACTTT. It translates to CASSFDRTNSPLHF.

This clonotype was detected only a few times. The chain is built from TRBV20-1 and TRBJ2-5; 9 bases agree with TRBD2. CDR3 length equals 16 residues. Germline V CDR1 and CDR2: DFQATT, SNEGSKA (reference sequence). Trimming at V came to 0 bases and at J to 1 base, leaving 6 bases not matched to a gene. CDR3 bases: TGCAGTGCTAGAGATCGAGTAGCGGGGGTCCAAGAGACCCAGTACTTC. This translates into CSARDRVAGVQETQYF.